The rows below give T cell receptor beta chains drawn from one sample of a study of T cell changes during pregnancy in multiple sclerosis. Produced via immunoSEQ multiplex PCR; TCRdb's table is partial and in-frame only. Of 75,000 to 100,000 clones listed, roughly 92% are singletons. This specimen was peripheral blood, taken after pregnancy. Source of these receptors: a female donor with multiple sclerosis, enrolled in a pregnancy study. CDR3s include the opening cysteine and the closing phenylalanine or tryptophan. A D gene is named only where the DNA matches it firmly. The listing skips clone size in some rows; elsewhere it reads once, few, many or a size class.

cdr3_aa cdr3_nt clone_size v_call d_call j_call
CASSFRTGGKLPGANVLTF TGCGCCAGCAGTTTCCGGACAGGGGGCAAACTTCCTGGGGCCAACGTCCTGACTTTC NA TRBV10-1 TRBD1 TRBJ2-6
CASSRFIEAGETQYF TGTGCCAGCAGCCGTTTCATAGAGGCTGGAGAGACCCAGTACTTC NA TRBV14 NA TRBJ2-5
CASSPKGATIYF TGTGCCAGCAGCCCGAAGGGGGCCACCATATATTTT few TRBV14 TRBD1 TRBJ1-3
CASRGGGEYEQYF TGTGCCAGCAGAGGAGGGGGCGAATACGAGCAGTACTTC NA TRBV27 NA TRBJ2-7
CASSPHAGPGGYTF TGTGCCAGCAGCCCGCACGCGGGGCCCGGCGGCTACACCTTC few TRBV7-3 NA TRBJ1-2
CAWSAGGGYTF TGTGCCTGGAGCGCAGGGGGTGGCTACACCTTC few TRBV30 TRBD1 TRBJ1-2
CASSLALGLLQETQYF TGTGCCAGCAGCTTAGCGTTAGGACTGTTACAAGAGACCCAGTACTTC NA TRBV7-2 NA TRBJ2-5
CASSLGGGSGDEQYF TGTGCCAGCAGCTTAGGGGGCGGGAGCGGTGACGAGCAGTACTTC once TRBV7-2 TRBD2 TRBJ2-7
CASSSKGRGPRRGYTF TGTGCCAGCAGTTCCAAGGGTAGGGGGCCTCGCCGGGGCTACACCTTC NA TRBV6-5 TRBD1 TRBJ1-2
CASSLGRAGANVLTF TGCGCCAGCAGCTTGGGGAGGGCTGGGGCCAACGTCCTGACTTTC NA TRBV5-1 NA TRBJ2-6
CASSAVPGNGYTF TGTGCCAGCAGTGCGGTCCCAGGCAATGGCTACACCTTC NA TRBV2 NA TRBJ1-2
CASRVDRRDIQYF TGTGCCAGCAGAGTGGACAGGAGAGACATTCAGTACTTC NA TRBV6-5 TRBD1 TRBJ2-4
CASSLVAGASYNEQFF TGTGCCAGCAGCTTAGTAGCGGGGGCTTCATACAATGAGCAGTTCTTC NA TRBV7-2 TRBD2 TRBJ2-1
CASSEGSTYNEQFF TGTGCCAGCAGTGAAGGGAGCACCTACAATGAGCAGTTCTTC NA TRBV6-1 NA TRBJ2-1
CASSVSGLVGFHEQFF TGTGCCAGCAGCGTCTCGGGACTAGTAGGTTTCCATGAGCAGTTCTTC NA TRBV9 TRBD2 TRBJ2-1
CASSRHSIQGNPGELFF TGTGCCAGCAGCCGCCACTCAATACAGGGGAATCCCGGGGAGCTGTTTTTT NA TRBV7-8 TRBD1 TRBJ2-2
CASSLSQFNEQFF TGTGCCAGCAGCTTGTCACAGTTCAATGAGCAGTTCTTC NA TRBV5-5 NA TRBJ2-1
CASRDKNQPQHF TGTGCCAGTAGGGACAAGAATCAGCCCCAGCATTTT NA TRBV19 NA TRBJ1-5
CASSLRQGASGELFF TGTGCCAGCAGCTTAAGGCAGGGGGCCAGCGGGGAGCTGTTTTTT NA TRBV7-2 TRBD1 TRBJ2-2
CASGVTSGTYNEQFF TGTGCCAGTGGGGTGACTAGCGGGACCTACAATGAGCAGTTCTTC NA TRBV19 TRBD2 TRBJ2-1
CASSSSGGRNQPQHF TGTGCCAGCAGTTCCTCAGGGGGCCGGAATCAGCCCCAGCATTTT NA TRBV6-5 TRBD1 TRBJ1-5
CASSTGTSGGETQYF TGTGCCAGCAGCACCGGGACTAGCGGAGGAGAGACCCAGTACTTC NA TRBV7-3 TRBD2 TRBJ2-5
CSADPGGTEAFF TGCAGCGCTGACCCAGGGGGCACTGAAGCTTTCTTT NA TRBV29-1 TRBD1 TRBJ1-1
CASSLRLGGYEQYF TGTGCCAGCAGCCTCCGGCTCGGAGGCTACGAGCAGTACTTC once TRBV7-2 NA TRBJ2-7
CASSLYGGNQPQHF TGTGCCAGCAGCTTATATGGGGGGAATCAGCCCCAGCATTTT NA TRBV7-8 NA TRBJ1-5
CASSLVRRAEEDTQYF TGTGCCAGCTCACTGGTCCGGAGGGCCGAGGAAGATACGCAGTATTTT NA TRBV18 NA TRBJ2-3
CAWSIIPANYGYTF TGTGCCTGGAGTATAATCCCAGCTAACTATGGCTACACCTTC NA TRBV30 NA TRBJ1-2
CSVAREGYGYTF TGCAGCGTTGCCAGGGAGGGGTATGGCTACACCTTC NA TRBV29-1 NA TRBJ1-2
CSGTTGVRETQYF TGCAGCGGGACTACAGGGGTTCGAGAGACCCAGTACTTC once TRBV29-1 NA TRBJ2-5
CAWSKTGVGNTEAFF TGTGCCTGGAGTAAAACAGGGGTGGGGAACACTGAAGCTTTCTTT once TRBV30 TRBD1 TRBJ1-1
CASSPSGADTQYF TGCGCCAGCAGCCCATCGGGGGCAGATACGCAGTATTTT NA TRBV4-3 NA TRBJ2-3
CASIRGQGPLYNEQFF TGTGCCAGCATCAGGGGACAGGGTCCTTTGTACAATGAGCAGTTCTTC NA TRBV2 TRBD1 TRBJ2-1
CASSPGLRDGYTF TGTGCCAGCAGCCCCGGACTGAGGGATGGCTACACCTTC NA TRBV7-9 NA TRBJ1-2
CASSPTRGNEQFF TGTGCCAGCAGCCCGACAAGGGGAAATGAGCAGTTCTTC NA TRBV4-2 NA TRBJ2-1
CASSMGGAYYGYTF TGTGCCAGTAGTATGGGGGGGGCGTATTATGGCTACACCTTC NA TRBV19 NA TRBJ1-2
CASSRHLEGYGYTF TGTGCCAGCAGTCGCCATTTAGAGGGCTATGGCTACACCTTC once TRBV6-5 NA TRBJ1-2
CAWSEGSNEKLFF TGTGCCTGGAGTGAAGGGAGTAATGAAAAACTGTTTTTT NA TRBV30 NA TRBJ1-4
CASFLGWGYTEAFF TGTGCCAGCTTCCTGGGTTGGGGCTACACTGAAGCTTTCTTT NA TRBV27 NA TRBJ1-1
CASSDAGQGKDEQYF TGTGCCAGCAGTGATGCCGGTCAGGGCAAGGACGAGCAGTACTTC NA TRBV25-1 NA TRBJ2-7
CASSLTGGGGEKLFF TGTGCCAGCAGCTTAACCGGCGGAGGCGGGGAAAAACTGTTTTTT NA TRBV7-6 NA TRBJ1-4
CASSLDSRGTDTQYF TGTGCCAGCAGCTTGGATAGCAGGGGCACAGATACGCAGTATTTT NA TRBV5-4 NA TRBJ2-3
CASSEQAGGTDTQYF TGTGCCAGCAGTGAGCAAGCGGGGGGCACAGATACGCAGTATTTT NA TRBV2 TRBD2 TRBJ2-3
CASGSLAGATWEQYF TGTGCCAGCGGTAGTCTAGCGGGAGCAACGTGGGAGCAGTACTTC NA TRBV2 TRBD2 TRBJ2-7
CASTPGGRLNTEAFF TGTGCCAGCACCCCTGGGGGCAGGCTGAACACTGAAGCTTTCTTT NA TRBV6-6 NA TRBJ1-1
CASSLAGGNYGYTF TGTGCCAGCAGCTTAGCAGGGGGCAACTATGGCTACACCTTC NA TRBV7-2 TRBD1 TRBJ1-2
CASSQEAGSETQYF TGTGCCAGCAGCCAAGAAGCGGGGTCTGAGACCCAGTACTTC NA TRBV4-2 TRBD2 TRBJ2-5
CSATTGIWAFF TGCAGTGCAACAACGGGGATTTGGGCTTTCTTT NA TRBV20-1 NA TRBJ1-1
CASSLMWDRVNQPQHF TGTGCCAGCAGCTTAATGTGGGACAGGGTCAATCAGCCCCAGCATTTT NA TRBV7-8 TRBD1 TRBJ1-5
CAWSVLAGSYNEQFF TGTGCCTGGAGTGTACTAGCGGGAAGCTACAATGAGCAGTTCTTC NA TRBV30 TRBD2 TRBJ2-1
CASSGQGDTEAFF TGTGCCAGTAGTGGGCAGGGGGACACTGAAGCTTTCTTT NA TRBV19 TRBD1 TRBJ1-1
CASSVGVQGPENTEAFF TGTGCCAGCAGCGTAGGTGTACAGGGGCCGGAGAACACTGAAGCTTTCTTT NA TRBV9 TRBD1 TRBJ1-1
CASSEKGDTEAFF TGTGCCAGCAGCGAAAAGGGGGACACTGAAGCTTTCTTT NA TRBV7-3 NA TRBJ1-1
CASARGAGGVSQPQHF TGTGCCAGCGCCCGAGGGGCAGGGGGCGTATCTCAGCCCCAGCATTTT NA TRBV2 TRBD1 TRBJ1-5